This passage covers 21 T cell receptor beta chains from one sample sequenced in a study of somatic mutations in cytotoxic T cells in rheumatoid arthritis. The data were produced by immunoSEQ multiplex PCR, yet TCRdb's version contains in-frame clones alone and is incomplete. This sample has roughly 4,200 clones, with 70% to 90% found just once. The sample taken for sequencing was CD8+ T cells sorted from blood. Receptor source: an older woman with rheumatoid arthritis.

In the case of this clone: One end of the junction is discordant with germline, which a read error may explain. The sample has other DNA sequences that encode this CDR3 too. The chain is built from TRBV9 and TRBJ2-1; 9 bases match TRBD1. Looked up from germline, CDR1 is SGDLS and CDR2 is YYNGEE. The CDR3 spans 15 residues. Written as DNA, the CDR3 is TGTGCCAGTAGCGTGGGGACAGGGTCCTACAATGAGCAGTTCTTC. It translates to CASSVGTGSYNEQFF.

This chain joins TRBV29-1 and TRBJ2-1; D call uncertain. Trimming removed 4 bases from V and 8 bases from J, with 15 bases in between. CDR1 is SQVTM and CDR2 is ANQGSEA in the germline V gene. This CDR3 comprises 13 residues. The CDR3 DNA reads TGCAGCGTTGTAGTTTGGAGCTTGGATGAGCAGTTCTTC. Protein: CSVVVWSLDEQFF.

The CDR3 loop is CASRTGSTLSSHNSPLHF. The CDR3 coding sequence is TGTGCCAGCAGGACCGGTTCGACTCTATCTTCTCATAATTCACCCCTCCACTTT. V gene TRBV5-6 combines with J gene TRBJ1-6; D gene ambiguous. V lost 5 bases and J 5 bases, leaving 23 bases between the germline ends. CDR1 SGHDT and CDR2 YYEEEE come from the germline V gene. This CDR3 contains 18 residues.

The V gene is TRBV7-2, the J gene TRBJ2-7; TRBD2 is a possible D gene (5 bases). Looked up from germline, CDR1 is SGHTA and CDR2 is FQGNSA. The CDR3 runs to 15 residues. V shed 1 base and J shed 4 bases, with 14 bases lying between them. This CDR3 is CASSLETIAPYEQYF. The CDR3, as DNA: TGTGCCAGCAGCTTAGAGACTATAGCCCCTTACGAGCAGTACTTC. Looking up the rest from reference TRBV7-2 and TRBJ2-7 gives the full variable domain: GAGVSQSPSNKVTEKGKDVELRCDPISGHTALYWYRQSLGQGLEFLIYFQGNSAPDKSGLPSDRFSAERTGGSVSTLTIQRTQQEDSAVYLCASSLETIAPYEQYFGPGTRLTVT.

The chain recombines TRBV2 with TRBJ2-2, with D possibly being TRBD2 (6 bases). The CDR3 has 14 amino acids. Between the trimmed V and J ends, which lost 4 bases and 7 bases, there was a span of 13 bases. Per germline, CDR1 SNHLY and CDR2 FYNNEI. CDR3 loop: CASSGVREVGELFF. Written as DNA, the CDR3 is TGTGCCAGCAGTGGAGTCAGGGAGGTCGGGGAGCTGTTTTTT. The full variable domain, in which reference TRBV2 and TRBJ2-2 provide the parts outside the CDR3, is EPEVTQTPSHQVTQMGQEVILRCVPISNHLYFYWYRQILGQKVEFLVSFYNNEISEKSEIFDDQFSVERPDGSNFTLKIRSTKLEDSAMYFCASSGVREVGELFFGEGSRLTVL.

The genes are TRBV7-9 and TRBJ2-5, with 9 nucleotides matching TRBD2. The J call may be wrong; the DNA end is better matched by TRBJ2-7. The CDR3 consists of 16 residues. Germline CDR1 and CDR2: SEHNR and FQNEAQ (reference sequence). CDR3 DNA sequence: TGTGCCAGCAGCTTAGATGCGACTAGCGGAACCTACGAGCAGTACTTC. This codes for CASSLDATSGTYEQYF.

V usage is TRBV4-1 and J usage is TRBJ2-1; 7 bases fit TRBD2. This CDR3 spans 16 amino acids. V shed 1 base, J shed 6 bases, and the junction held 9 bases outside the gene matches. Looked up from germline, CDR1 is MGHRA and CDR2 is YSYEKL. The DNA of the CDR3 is TGCGCCAGCAGCCAAGGGAGGACTAGTGTCAGCAATGAGCAGTTCTTC. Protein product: CASSQGRTSVSNEQFF.

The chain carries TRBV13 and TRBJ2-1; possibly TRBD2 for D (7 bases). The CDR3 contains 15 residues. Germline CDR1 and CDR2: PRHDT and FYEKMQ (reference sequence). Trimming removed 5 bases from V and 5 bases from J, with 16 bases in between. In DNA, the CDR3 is TGTGCCAGCAGCCCCAGGGGAGGGGGGGACAATGAGCAGTTCTTC. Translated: CASSPRGGGDNEQFF.

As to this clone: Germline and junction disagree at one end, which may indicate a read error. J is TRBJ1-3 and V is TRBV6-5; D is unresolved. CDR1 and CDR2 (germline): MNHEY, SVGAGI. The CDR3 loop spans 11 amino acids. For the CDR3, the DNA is TGTGCCAGCAGTTACTCGGGCACCTCCTTTTTT. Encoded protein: CASSYSGTSFF.

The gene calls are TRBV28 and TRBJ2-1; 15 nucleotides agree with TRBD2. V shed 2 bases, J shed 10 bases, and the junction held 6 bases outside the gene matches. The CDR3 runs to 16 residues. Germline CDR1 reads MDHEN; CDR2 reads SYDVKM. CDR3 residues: CASSLTGLAGGREQFF. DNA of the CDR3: TGTGCCAGCAGTTTAACAGGACTAGCGGGAGGGAGGGAGCAGTTCTTC.

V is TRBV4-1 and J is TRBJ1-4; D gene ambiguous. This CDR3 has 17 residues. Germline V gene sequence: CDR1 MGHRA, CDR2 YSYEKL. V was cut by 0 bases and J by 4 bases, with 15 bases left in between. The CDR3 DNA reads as TGCGCCAGCAGCCAAGAAAGAACCTTCAGTCTTAATGAAAAACTGTTTTTT. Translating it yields CASSQERTFSLNEKLFF.

CDR3 sequence reads: CASSLSLGGEQYF. In DNA form, the CDR3 reads TGTGCCAGCAGTTTATCGCTGGGAGGCGAGCAGTACTTC. V is TRBV27 and J is TRBJ2-7; tentative D call: TRBD2 (6 bases). V gave up 0 bases and J gave up 6 bases, with 9 bases separating them. CDR3 size: 13 residues. CDR1 and CDR2 from the germline V gene are MNHEY and SMNVEV (reference sequence).

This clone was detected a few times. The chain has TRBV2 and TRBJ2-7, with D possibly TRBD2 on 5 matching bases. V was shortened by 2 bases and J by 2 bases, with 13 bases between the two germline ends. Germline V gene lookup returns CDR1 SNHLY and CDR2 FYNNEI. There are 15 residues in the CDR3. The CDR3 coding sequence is TGTGCCAGCAGTGAAAGGCCTCCCGGGACCTACGAGCAGTACTTC. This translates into CASSERPPGTYEQYF.

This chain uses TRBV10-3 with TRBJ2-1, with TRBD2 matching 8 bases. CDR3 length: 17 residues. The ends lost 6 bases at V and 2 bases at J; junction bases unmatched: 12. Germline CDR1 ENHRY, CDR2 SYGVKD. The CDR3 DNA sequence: TGTGCCATCAGAGAGGTTAAGCGGGGGCCTACCTACAATGAGCAGTTCTTC. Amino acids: CAIREVKRGPTYNEQFF.

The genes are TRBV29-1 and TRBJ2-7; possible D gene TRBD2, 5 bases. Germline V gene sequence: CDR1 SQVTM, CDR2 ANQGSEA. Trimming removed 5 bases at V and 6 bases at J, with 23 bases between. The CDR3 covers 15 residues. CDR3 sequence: CSVCGIRGPPGEQYF. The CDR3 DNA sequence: TGCAGCGTTTGCGGTATCAGAGGGCCCCCCGGCGAGCAGTACTTC.

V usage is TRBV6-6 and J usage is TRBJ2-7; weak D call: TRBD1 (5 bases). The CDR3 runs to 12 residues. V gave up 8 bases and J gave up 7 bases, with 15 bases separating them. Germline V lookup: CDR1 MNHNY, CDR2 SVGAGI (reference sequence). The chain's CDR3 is CASSTGHVEQYF. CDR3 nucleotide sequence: TGTGCCAGCTCTACAGGCCACGTAGAGCAGTACTTC.

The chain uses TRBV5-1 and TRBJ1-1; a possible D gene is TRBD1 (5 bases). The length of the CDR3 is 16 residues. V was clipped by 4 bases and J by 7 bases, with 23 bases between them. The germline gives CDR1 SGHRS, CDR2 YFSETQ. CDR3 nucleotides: TGCGCCAGCAGCCGGCGGGGGGGGAGGCTTCGGGGTGAAGCTTTCTTT. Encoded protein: CASSRRGGRLRGEAFF. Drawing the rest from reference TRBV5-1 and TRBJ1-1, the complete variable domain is KAGVTQTPRYLIKTRGQQVTLSCSPISGHRSVSWYQQTPGQGLQFLFEYFSETQRNKGNFPGRFSGRQFSNSRSEMNVSTLELGDSALYLCASSRRGGRLRGEAFFGQGTRLTVV.

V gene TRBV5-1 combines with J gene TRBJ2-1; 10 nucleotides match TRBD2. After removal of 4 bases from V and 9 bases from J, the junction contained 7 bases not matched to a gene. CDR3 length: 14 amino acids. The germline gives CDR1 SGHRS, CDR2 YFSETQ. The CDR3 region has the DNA TGCGCCAGCAGCCCTAGCGGGAGACCGGCTGAGCAGTTCTTC. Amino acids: CASSPSGRPAEQFF.

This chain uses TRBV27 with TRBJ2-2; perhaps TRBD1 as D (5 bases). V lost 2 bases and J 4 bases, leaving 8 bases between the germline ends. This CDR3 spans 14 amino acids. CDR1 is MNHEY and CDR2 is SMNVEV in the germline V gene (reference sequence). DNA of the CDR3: TGTGCCAGCAGTTTAGGGGCCTCCACCGGGGAGCTGTTTTTT. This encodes CASSLGASTGELFF.

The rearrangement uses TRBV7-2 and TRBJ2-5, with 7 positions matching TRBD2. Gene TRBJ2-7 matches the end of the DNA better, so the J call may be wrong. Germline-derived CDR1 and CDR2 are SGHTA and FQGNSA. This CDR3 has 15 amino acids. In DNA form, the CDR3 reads TGTGCCAGCAGCTTAAGACTAGCCCCAACCTACGAGCAGTACTTC. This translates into CASSLRLAPTYEQYF.

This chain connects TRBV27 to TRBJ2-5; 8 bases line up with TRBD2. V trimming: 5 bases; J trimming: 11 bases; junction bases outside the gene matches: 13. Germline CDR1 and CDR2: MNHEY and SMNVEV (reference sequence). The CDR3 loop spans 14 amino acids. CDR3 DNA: TGTGCCAGCAGTCCGCAAATAGCGGGAAGGGAGCAGTACTTC. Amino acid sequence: CASSPQIAGREQYF.